The 9 T cell receptor beta chains in this list originate from one sample, sequenced in a study of T cell clonality in common variable immunodeficiency. Profiling relied on immunoSEQ multiplex PCR, and the TCRdb table lists in-frame clones only, not all of them. The table lists about 64,000 clones, with no singletons. Sequences were obtained from peripheral blood mononuclear cells. The receptors derive from a person aged 18 to 70 in good health.

This clone was seen repeatedly, ten times or more. The read halts 3 residues ahead of the CDR3 end, with the missing end drawn from the germline J gene. The V call is TRBV5-1, the J call TRBJ1-3; possible D gene TRBD1, 6 bases. Trimming left V 0 bases short and J 6 bases short, with 10 bases between. CDR1 and CDR2 (germline): SGHRS, YFSETQ. This CDR3 has 14 amino acids. CDR3 bases read: TGCGCCAGCAGCTTGGGGACAGATTCAAACACC. Translating gives CASSLGTDSNT. The entire CDR3 protein reads CASSLGTDSNTIYF.

This clone was seen repeatedly, ten times or more. The read gets to within 3 residues of the CDR3 end, and the germline J gene fills in the rest. The V call is TRBV7-6, the J call TRBJ1-6; D is perhaps TRBD1 (5 bases). This CDR3 is 15 amino acids long. Germline lookup yields CDR1 SGHVS and CDR2 FNYEAQ. V dropped 5 bases and J dropped 8 bases, with 16 bases sitting between them. CDR3: CASSPGMGGDSPLHF. Incomplete CDR3 DNA: TGTGCCAGCAGCCCGGGGATGGGGGGTGATTCACCC.

This clone was recorded many times. The read halts 3 residues ahead of the CDR3 end, with the missing end drawn from the germline J gene. J is TRBJ2-2 and V is TRBV5-1; maybe TRBD2 (5 bases). The CDR3 is 16 amino acids. Germline V gives CDR1 SGHRS, CDR2 YFSETQ. Trimming stripped 3 bases from V and 6 bases from J, with 18 bases between. The CDR3 bases that were read are TGCGCCAGCAGCTCTGGACTCCTCCCTTCGCCCGGGGAG. The encoded protein is CASSSGLLPSPGE. From start to end, the CDR3 is CASSSGLLPSPGELFF.

This clone was counted only a few times. The CDR3 end lies 3 residues beyond the end of the read and is filled in from the germline J gene. The V call is TRBV18, the J call TRBJ1-4, with D possibly TRBD1 on 6 matching bases. CDR1 and CDR2 from the germline V gene are KGHSH and LQKENI. The ends were cut back, 6 bases at V and 8 bases at J, with 19 bases in the middle. This CDR3 spans 15 amino acids. The sequenced CDR3 bases are TGTGCCAGCTCTTCCGGACAGCTCACTCGGGAAAAA. It encodes CASSSGQLTREK. The full CDR3 reads CASSSGQLTREKLFF.

This clone was recorded at least ten times. The read ends 3 residues before the CDR3 terminus; that terminus is restored from the germline J gene. This chain joins TRBV5-5 and TRBJ1-6; a possible D gene is TRBD1 (5 bases). The CDR3 is 14 residues long. Looked up from germline, CDR1 is SGHKS and CDR2 is YYEKEE (reference sequence). Trimming removed 4 bases from V and 10 bases from J, with 15 bases in between. The CDR3 sequence: CASSTQGVGSPLHF. The part of the CDR3 DNA that was read is TGTGCCAGCAGCACCCAAGGGGTGGGATCACCC.

The table lists this clone with many counts. The CDR3 end is not reached by the read, which stops 3 residues before it; the germline J gene fills it in. The chain links TRBV15 to TRBJ2-4, with 12 positions matching TRBD2. Germline V lookup: CDR1 LNHNV, CDR2 YYDKDF (reference sequence). With 0 bases clipped from V and 3 bases from J, the junction kept 3 bases outside the gene matches. The length of the CDR3 is 17 residues. Incomplete CDR3 DNA: TGTGCCACCAGCAGAGAAGTGACTAGCGGGGGCAAAAACATT. Translation gives CATSREVTSGGKNI. The full-length CDR3 reads as CATSREVTSGGKNIQYF.

This clone showed up many times. With the read ending 3 residues before the CDR3 end, the germline J gene is used to fill in that end. This chain links TRBV11-2 with TRBJ2-1; D perhaps matches TRBD1 (6 bases). The germline V gene encodes CDR1 SGHAT and CDR2 FQNNGV. This CDR3 has 15 amino acids. The ends were cut back, 4 bases at V and 6 bases at J, with 16 bases in the middle. The sequenced CDR3 bases are TGTGCCAGCAGCTCAGGGACACGGATGGCCAATGAG. This gives the protein CASSSGTRMANE. The whole CDR3 sequence reads CASSSGTRMANEQFF.

This clone was detected ten times or more. The read stops 3 residues short of the end of the CDR3; the missing end is completed from the germline J gene. This sequence joins TRBV10-3 and TRBJ1-5; D gene ambiguous. CDR1 and CDR2 (germline): ENHRY, SYGVKD. V was clipped by 3 bases and J by 0 bases, with 12 bases between them. The length of the CDR3 is 16 residues. Here the CDR3 reads CAISDAALNSNQPQHF. The CDR3 DNA, read in part, is TGTGCCATCAGTGATGCGGCATTGAATAGCAATCAGCCC.

This clone came up many times. The read halts 3 residues ahead of the CDR3 end, with the missing end drawn from the germline J gene. The J gene is TRBJ2-1, the V gene TRBV10-1; 7 nucleotides match TRBD1. V lost 6 bases, J lost 5 bases, and 16 bases stayed unmatched. Germline V gene sequence: CDR1 WNHNN, CDR2 SYGVQD (reference sequence). CDR3 length equals 17 residues. CDR3 DNA, as far as it was read: TGCGCCAGCAGGGACCGGGACAGCAAACCGGACGACAATGAG. This sequence encodes CASRDRDSKPDDNE. The whole CDR3 protein is CASRDRDSKPDDNEQFF.